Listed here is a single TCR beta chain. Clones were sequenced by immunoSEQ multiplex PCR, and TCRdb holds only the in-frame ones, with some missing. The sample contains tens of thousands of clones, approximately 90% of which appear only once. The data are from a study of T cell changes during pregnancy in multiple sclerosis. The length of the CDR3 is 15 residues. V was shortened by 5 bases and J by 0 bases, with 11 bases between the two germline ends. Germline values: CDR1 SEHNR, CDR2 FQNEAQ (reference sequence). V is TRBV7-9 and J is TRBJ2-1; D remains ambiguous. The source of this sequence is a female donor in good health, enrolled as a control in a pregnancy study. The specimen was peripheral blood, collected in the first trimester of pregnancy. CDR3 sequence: CASSHVANSYNEQFF. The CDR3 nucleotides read TGTGCCAGCAGCCATGTGGCCAACTCCTACAATGAGCAGTTCTTC.